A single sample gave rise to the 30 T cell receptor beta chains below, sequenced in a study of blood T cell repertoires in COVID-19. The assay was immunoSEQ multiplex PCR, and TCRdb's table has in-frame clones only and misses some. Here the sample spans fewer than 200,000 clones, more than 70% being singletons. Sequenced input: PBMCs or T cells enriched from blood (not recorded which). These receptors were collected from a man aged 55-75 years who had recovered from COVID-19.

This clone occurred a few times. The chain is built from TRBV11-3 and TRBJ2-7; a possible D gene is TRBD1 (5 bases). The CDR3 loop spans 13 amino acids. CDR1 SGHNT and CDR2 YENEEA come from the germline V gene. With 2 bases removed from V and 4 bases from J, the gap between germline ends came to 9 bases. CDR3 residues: CASSLNQGYEQYF. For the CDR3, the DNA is TGTGCCAGCAGCTTAAATCAGGGATACGAGCAGTACTTC.

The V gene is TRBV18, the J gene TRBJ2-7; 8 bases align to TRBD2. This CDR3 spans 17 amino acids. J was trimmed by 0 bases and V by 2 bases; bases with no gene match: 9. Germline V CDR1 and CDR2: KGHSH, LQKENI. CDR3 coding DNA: TGTGCCAGCTCACCAAGAGGACTAGCAAATCCCTCCTACGAGCAGTACTTC. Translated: CASSPRGLANPSYEQYF.

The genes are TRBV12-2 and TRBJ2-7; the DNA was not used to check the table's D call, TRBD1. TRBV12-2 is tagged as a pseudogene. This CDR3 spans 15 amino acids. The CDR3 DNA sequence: TGTGCAAGTCGCCTCCGGGAACAGGGGGTCAACGAGCAGTACTTC. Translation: CASRLREQGVNEQYF.

In DNA form, the CDR3 reads TGTGCCAGCAGCCCTAGTAGGACTAATGAAAAACTGTTTTTT. Its translation is CASSPSRTNEKLFF. J is TRBJ1-4 and V is TRBV7-2; no definite D call. Trimming shortened V by 5 bases and J by 2 bases, and 9 bases separated the two germline ends. This CDR3 comprises 14 residues. In germline, CDR1 is SGHTA, CDR2 FQGNSA.

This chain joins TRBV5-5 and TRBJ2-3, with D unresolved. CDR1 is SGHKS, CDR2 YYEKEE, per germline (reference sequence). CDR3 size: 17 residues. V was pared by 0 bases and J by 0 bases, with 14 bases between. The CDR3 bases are TGTGCCAGCAGCTTGGCCAGAACAGCTACTAGCACAGATACGCAGTATTTT. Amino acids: CASSLARTATSTDTQYF.

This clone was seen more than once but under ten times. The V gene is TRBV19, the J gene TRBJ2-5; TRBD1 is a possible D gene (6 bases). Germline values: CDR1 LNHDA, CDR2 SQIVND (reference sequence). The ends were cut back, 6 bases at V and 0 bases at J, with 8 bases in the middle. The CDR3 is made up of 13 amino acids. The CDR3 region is CASSWTDQETQYF. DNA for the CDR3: TGTGCCAGTAGCTGGACAGACCAAGAGACCCAGTACTTC.

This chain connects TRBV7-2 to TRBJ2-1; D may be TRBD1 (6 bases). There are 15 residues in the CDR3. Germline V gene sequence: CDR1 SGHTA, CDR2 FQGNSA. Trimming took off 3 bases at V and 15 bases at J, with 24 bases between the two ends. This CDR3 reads CASSFAGVQGSEWFF. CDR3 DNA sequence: TGTGCCAGCAGCTTCGCAGGGGTGCAGGGGTCCGAGTGGTTCTTC.

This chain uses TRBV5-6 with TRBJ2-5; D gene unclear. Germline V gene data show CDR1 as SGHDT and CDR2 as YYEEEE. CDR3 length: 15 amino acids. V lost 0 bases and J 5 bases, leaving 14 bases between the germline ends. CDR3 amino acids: CASSLGAGFHETQYF. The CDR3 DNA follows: TGTGCCAGCAGCTTGGGGGCCGGATTTCATGAGACCCAGTACTTC.

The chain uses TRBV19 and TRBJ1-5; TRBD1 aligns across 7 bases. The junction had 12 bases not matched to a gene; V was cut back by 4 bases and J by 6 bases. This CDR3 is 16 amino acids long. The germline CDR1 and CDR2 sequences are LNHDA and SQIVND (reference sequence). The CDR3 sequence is CASSTTGTVSLQPQHF. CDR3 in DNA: TGTGCCAGTAGTACTACCGGGACAGTGAGCCTTCAGCCCCAGCATTTT.

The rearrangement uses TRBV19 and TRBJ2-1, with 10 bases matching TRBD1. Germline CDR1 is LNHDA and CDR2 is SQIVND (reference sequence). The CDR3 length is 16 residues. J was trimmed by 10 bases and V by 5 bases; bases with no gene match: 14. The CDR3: CASSRIPGQGLLEQFF. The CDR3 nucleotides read TGTGCCAGTAGTCGAATACCGGGACAGGGGTTGTTAGAGCAGTTCTTC.

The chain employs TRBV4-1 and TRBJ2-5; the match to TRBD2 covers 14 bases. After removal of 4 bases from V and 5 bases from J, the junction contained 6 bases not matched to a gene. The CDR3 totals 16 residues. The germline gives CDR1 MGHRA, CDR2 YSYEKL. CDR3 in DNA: TGCGCCAGCAGCCGGCGGACTAGCGGGGGGTCGGAGACCCAGTACTTC. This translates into CASSRRTSGGSETQYF.

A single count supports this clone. The CDR3 nucleotides read TGTGCCAGCAGCCCAACCTTTAGCTCCTACAATGAGCAGTTCTTC. It is translated as CASSPTFSSYNEQFF. The rearrangement links TRBV7-3 to TRBJ2-1; D gene unclear. The length of the CDR3 is 15 residues. CDR1 SGHTA and CDR2 FQGTGA come from the germline V gene. The V gene lost 5 bases and the J gene lost 0 bases, with 11 bases spanning the gap. The full variable domain, completed using reference TRBV7-3 and TRBJ2-1, is GAGVSQTPSNKVTEKGKYVELRCDPISGHTALYWYRQSLGQGPEFLIYFQGTGAADDSGLPNDRFFAVRPEGSVSTLKIQRTERGDSAVYLCASSPTFSSYNEQFFGPGTRLTVL.

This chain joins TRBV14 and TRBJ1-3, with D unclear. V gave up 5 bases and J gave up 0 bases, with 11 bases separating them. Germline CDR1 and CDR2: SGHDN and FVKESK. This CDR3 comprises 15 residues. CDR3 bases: TGTGCCAGCAGCGACCACAGTCCCTCTGGAAACACCATATATTTT. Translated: CASSDHSPSGNTIYF.

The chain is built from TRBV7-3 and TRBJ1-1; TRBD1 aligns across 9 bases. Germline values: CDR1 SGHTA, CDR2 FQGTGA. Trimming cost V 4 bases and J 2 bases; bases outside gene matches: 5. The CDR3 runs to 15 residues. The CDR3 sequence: CASSSGQGSNTEAFF. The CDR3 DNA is TGTGCCAGCAGCTCAGGACAGGGGTCCAACACTGAAGCTTTCTTT.

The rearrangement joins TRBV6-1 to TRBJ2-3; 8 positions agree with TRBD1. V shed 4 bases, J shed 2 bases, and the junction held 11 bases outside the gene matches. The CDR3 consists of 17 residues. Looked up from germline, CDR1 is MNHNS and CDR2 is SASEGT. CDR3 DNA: TGTGCCAGCAGTGCTCGGCGAGGACAGGGTAACACAGATACGCAGTATTTT. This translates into CASSARRGQGNTDTQYF.

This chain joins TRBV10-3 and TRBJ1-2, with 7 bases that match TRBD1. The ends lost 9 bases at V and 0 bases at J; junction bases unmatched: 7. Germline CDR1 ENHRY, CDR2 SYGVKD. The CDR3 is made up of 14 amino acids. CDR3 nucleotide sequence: TGTGCCATTCGGACAGGAGAAGCTAACTATGGCTACACCTTC. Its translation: CAIRTGEANYGYTF.

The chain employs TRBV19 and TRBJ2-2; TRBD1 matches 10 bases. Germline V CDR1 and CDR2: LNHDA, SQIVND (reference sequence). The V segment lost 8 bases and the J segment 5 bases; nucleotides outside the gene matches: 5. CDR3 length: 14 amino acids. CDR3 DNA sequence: TGTGCCAGTCGACAGGGGGCGAGGACCGGGGAGCTGTTTTTT. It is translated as CASRQGARTGELFF.

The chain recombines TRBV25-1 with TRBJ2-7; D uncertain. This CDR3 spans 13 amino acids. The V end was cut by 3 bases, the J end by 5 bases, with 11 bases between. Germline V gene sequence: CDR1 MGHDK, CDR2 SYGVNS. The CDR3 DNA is TGTGCCAGCAGTGACCCCCCGCCGGACGAGCAGTACTTC. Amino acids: CASSDPPPDEQYF.

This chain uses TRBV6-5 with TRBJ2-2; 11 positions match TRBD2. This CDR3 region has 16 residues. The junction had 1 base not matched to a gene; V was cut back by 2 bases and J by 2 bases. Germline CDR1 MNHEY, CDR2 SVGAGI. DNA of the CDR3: TGTGCCAGCAGTTACACTAGCGGGGGTAACACCGGGGAGCTGTTTTTT. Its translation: CASSYTSGGNTGELFF.

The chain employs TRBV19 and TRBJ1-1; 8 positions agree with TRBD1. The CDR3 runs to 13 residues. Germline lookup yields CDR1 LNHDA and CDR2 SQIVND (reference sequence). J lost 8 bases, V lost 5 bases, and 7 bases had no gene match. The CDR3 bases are TGTGCCAGTAGTGCTGGACAGGGTGTGGAAGCTTTCTTT. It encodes CASSAGQGVEAFF.

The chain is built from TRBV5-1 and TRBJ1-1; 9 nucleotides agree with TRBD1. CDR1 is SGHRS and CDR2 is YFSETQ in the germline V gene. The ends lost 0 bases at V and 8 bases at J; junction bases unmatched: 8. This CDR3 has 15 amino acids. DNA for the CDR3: TGCGCCAGCAGCTTGGAACAGGGGGCTGGAGGAGAAGCTTTCTTT. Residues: CASSLEQGAGGEAFF.

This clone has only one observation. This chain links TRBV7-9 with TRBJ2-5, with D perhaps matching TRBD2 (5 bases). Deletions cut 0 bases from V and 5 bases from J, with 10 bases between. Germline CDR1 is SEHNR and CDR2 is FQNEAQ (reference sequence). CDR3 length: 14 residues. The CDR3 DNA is TGTGCCAGCAGCTTAGCTAGCGAGGCGGAGACCCAGTACTTC. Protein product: CASSLASEAETQYF.

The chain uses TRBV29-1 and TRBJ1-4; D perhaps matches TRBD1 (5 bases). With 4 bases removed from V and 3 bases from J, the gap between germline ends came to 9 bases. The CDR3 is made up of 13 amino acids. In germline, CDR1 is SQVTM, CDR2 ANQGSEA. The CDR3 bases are TGCAGCGTTGTGGGGGGGGCTAATGAAAAACTGTTTTTT. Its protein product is CSVVGGANEKLFF.

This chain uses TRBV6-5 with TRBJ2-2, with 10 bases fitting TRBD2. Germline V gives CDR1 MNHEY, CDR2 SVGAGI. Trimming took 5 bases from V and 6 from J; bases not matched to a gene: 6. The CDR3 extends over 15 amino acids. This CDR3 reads CASSPAGGPPGELFF. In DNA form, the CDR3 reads TGTGCCAGCAGTCCAGCGGGAGGGCCCCCCGGGGAGCTGTTTTTT.

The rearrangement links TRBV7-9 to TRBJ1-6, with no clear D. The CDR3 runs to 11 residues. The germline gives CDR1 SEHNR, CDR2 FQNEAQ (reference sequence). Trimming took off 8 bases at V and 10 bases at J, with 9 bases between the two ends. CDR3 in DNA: TGTGCCAGCTCCACGTTCTCACCCCTCCACTTT. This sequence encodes CASSTFSPLHF.

DNA of the CDR3: TGCGCCAGCAGCCAGACTAGCGGGAGAGCCAATGAGCAGTTCTTC. It yields the protein CASSQTSGRANEQFF. The rearrangement uses TRBV5-1 and TRBJ2-1; the match to TRBD2 covers 12 bases. Trimming cost V 4 bases and J 6 bases; bases outside gene matches: 5. The CDR3 loop spans 15 amino acids. CDR1 SGHRS and CDR2 YFSETQ come from the germline V gene.

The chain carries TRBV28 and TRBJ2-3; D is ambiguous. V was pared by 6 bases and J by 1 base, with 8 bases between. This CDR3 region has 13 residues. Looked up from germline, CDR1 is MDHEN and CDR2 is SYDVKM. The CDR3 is CASSPSGTDTQYF. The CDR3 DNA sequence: TGTGCCAGCAGCCCCTCCGGCACAGATACGCAGTATTTT.

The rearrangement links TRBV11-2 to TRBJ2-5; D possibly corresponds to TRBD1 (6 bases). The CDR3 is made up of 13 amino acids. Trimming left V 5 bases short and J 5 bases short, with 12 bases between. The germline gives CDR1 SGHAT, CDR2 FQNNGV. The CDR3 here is CASSPIRGETQYF. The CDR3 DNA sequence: TGTGCCAGCAGCCCTATCAGGGGTGAGACCCAGTACTTC.

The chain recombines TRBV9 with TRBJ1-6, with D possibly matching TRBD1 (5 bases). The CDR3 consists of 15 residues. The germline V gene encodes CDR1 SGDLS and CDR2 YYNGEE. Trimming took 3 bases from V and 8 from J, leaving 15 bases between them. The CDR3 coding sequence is TGTGCCAGCAGCGCCGCGGGGGGTCTAGATTCACCCCTCCACTTT. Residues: CASSAAGGLDSPLHF.

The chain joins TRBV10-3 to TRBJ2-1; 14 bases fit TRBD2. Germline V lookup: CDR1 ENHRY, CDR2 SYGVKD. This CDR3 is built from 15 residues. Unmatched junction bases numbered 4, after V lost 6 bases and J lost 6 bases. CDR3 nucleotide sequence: TGTGCCATCAGCCGGACTAGCGGGGGGTTCAATGAGCAGTTCTTC. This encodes CAISRTSGGFNEQFF.